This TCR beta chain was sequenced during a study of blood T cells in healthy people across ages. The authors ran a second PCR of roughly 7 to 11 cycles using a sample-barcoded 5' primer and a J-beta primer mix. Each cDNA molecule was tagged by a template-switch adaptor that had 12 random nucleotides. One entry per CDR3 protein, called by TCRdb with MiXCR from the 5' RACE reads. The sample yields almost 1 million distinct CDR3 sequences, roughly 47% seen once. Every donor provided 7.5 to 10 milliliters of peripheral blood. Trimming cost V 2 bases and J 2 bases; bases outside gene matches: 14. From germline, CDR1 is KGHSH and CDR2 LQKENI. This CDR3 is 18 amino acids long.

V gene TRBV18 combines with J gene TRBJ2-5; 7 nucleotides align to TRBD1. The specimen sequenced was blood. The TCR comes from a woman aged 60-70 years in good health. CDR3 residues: CASSPSNRGLSWQETQYF. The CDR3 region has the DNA TGTGCCAGCTCACCATCAAATAGGGGGCTAAGTTGGCAAGAGACCCAGTACTTC. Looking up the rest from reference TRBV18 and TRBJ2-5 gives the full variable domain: NAGVMQNPRHLVRRRGQEARLRCSPMKGHSHVYWYRQLPEEGLKFMVYLQKENIIDESGMPKERFSAEFPKEGPSILRIQQVVRGDSAAYFCASSPSNRGLSWQETQYFGPGTRLLVL.